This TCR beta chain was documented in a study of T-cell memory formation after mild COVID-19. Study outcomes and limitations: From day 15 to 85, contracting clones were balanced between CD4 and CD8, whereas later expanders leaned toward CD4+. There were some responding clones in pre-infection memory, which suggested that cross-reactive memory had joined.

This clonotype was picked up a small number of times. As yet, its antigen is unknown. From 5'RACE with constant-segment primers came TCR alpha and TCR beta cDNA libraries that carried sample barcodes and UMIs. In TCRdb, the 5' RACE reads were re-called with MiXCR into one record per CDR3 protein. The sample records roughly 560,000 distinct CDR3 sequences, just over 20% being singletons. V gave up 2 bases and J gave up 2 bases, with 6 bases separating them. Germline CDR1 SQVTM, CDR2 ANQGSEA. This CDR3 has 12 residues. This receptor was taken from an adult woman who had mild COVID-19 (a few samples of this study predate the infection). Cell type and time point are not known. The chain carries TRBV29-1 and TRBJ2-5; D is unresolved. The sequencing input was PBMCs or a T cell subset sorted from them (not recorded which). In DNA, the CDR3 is TGCAGCGTTGAAACAGTTCAAGAGACCCAGTACTTC. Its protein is CSVETVQETQYF.